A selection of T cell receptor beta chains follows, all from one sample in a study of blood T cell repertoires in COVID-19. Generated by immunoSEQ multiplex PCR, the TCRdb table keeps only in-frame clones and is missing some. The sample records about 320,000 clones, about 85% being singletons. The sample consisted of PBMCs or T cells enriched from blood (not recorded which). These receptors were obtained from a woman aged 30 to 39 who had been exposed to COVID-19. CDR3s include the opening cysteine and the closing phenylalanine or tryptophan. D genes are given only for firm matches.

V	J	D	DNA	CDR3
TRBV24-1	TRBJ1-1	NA	TGTGCCACCAGCCCAGGGGACACTGAAGCTTTCTTT	CATSPGDTEAFF
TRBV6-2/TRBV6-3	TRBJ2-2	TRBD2	TGTGCCAGCAGTCACTTTAGCGGGACTAGCCGCGGGGAGCTGTTTTTC	CASSHFSGTSRGELFF
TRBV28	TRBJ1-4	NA	TGTGCCAGCAGTTTCGTAACGGGAGGGGGTGAAAAACTGTTTTTT	CASSFVTGGGEKLFF
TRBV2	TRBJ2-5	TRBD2	TGTGCCAGCAAGGCGGGAGGGTCACAAGAGACCCAGTACTTC	CASKAGGSQETQYF
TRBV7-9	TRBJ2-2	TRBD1	TGTGCCAGCAGCTTTCCGGGACAGGGGAGGACCGGGGAGCTGTTTTTT	CASSFPGQGRTGELFF
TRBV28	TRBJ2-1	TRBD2	TGTGCCAGCAGTAACCGGCTAGCGGGAGGATTATACAATGAGCAGTTCTTC	CASSNRLAGGLYNEQFF
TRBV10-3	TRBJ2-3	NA	TGTGCCATCAGTGGGGGGCTGCGGGGGACATTCACAGATACGCAGTATTTT	CAISGGLRGTFTDTQYF
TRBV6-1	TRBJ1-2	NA	TGTGCCAGCAGTGAGCGGGGGGCCGGGGGCTACACCTTC	CASSERGAGGYTF
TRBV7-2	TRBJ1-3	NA	TGTGCCAGCAGCTCACAGGGTTCTGTTGGAAACACCATATATTTT	CASSSQGSVGNTIYF
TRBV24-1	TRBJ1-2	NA	TGTGCCACCCGGGGGGGGGATGATGGCTACACCTTC	CATRGGDDGYTF
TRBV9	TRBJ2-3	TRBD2	TGTGCCAGCAGCGCCCAAGCGGGGGAAGATACGCAGTATTTT	CASSAQAGEDTQYF